This T cell receptor beta chain appears in the sequencing data of a study of CD8+CD57+ T cells in acquired aplastic anemia. About this clonotype: Its antigen is unidentified.

The germline gives CDR1 SNHLY, CDR2 FYNNEI. V gave up 5 bases and J gave up 0 bases, with 10 bases separating them. The CDR3 consists of 14 residues. For CDR3 and TCR beta VDJ profiling, genomic DNA was the template used. Via MiXCR, TCRdb re-called the reads, giving one row per CDR3 protein. The data show about 200,000 distinct CDR3 sequences, 55% to 65% seen once. Notes on the study in general: Between patients and controls, CD8+ Simpson's diversity did not vary significantly. Sharing between patients and controls was observed for around 30 CD8+ CDR3 sequences.

Those patients picked for sequencing had displayed CD8+CD57+ cell expansion on flow cytometry. The cohort consisted entirely of patients having severe acquired aplastic anemia. Untreated patients provided the blood samples, with no therapy given before sampling. This chain links TRBV2 with TRBJ1-2; weak D call: TRBD1 (5 bases). The sequence came from a human donor with aplastic anemia. Sequenced sample: sorted CD4+, CD8+, or CD8+CD57+ T cells (not recorded which) from PBMCs. The CDR3 loop is CASSPGTSNYGYTF. The CDR3 bases are TGTGCCAGCAGTCCAGGGACGTCTAACTATGGCTACACCTTC. Complete variable domain (other parts from reference TRBV2 and TRBJ1-2): EPEVTQTPSHQVTQMGQEVILRCVPISNHLYFYWYRQILGQKVEFLVSFYNNEISEKSEIFDDQFSVERPDGSNFTLKIRSTKLEDSAMYFCASSPGTSNYGYTFGSGTRLTVV.